This T cell receptor beta chain is from a study of blood T cells in healthy people across ages (dated by TCRdb to between 2014 and 2017). At the level of the whole study: In model experiments, roughly one uniquely barcoded TCR beta cDNA molecule per two T cells was captured by template switching. Using the same blood draw, the study looked at two additional independent replicas of 1 million unique cDNA reads for two donors, one aged 18 to 30 and the other aged 80 or older. To avoid experimental bias, donors of different ages were distributed randomly across sequencing lanes. Age-related changes in TCR beta repertoire diversity were measured in the study by deep sequencing normalized with unique cDNA molecular identifiers. Four age groups were formed from the donors: young (average 16 years), middle-aged (around 39), aged (approximately 60) and long-lived (roughly 81).

The paper as a whole reports these results and caveats: The CMV infection status of donors was not known, potentially confounding age-related changes in expanded clonotypes. Estimates of total diversity based on one million sequenced T cells were considered lower bounds and underestimates. Bulk unsorted PBMC profiling prevented conclusive comparison of naive and antigen-experienced compartments. Compared with the aged group, the long-lived group had more naive CD4+ T cells, fewer expanded clones and increased TCR diversity, a pattern suggesting age selection. There was a strong correlation between observed TCR beta diversity and the percentage of naive T cells measured by flow cytometry. Observed TCR beta diversity per million T cells fell roughly linearly with age, and a significant reduction was already apparent by age about 43.

Donors were 30 to 45 systemically healthy Caucasian individuals from Russia aged roughly 6 to 100 years. Ten milliliters of peripheral blood were collected from each donor into EDTA-treated Vacutainer tubes. Ficoll-Paque density-gradient centrifugation was used to isolate PBMCs, with at least 6 million obtained per sample. Total RNA, at least 5 micrograms per sample, was extracted from PBMCs with Trizol reagent. For every donor, an aliquot of PBMCs went through flow cytometry to measure the percentages of naive CD45RAhigh/CD27high T cells. CDR1 and CDR2 were assigned from the germline V gene as MGHRA and YSYEKL. At the junction V is shortened by 0 bases and J by 6 bases, with 11 bases in between. From cysteine to phenylalanine, the CDR3 is 14 amino acids long. The entry retains the CDR3 DNA only, 42 bases that are in frame from base 1. The library was made by 5' RACE. For sequencing, an Illumina HiSeq 2500 was employed. A second roughly 6 to 11 cycle PCR used a sample-barcoded 5' primer and a J-beta primer mix. Each TCR beta cDNA molecule received a unique molecular identifier from a template-switch 5' adaptor carrying 12 random nucleotides. Each sample yielded at least 3 million CDR3-containing paired-end reads. All of the RNA was converted into first-strand cDNA using the Mint cDNA synthesis kit, with a TRBC-specific oligonucleotide serving as the primer. After uracil-DNA glycosylase treatment, a first 18-cycle PCR used universal primers M1SS and BC2_uni_R on all cDNA. In the paper's pipeline: For normalization, 1 million high-quality reads were randomly selected from each sample, with every read carrying a distinct molecular identifier. Instead of being binned into consensus sequences, reads that shared molecular identifiers were thrown out. CDR3 identification, clonotype clustering and error correction used MiTCR with a Q25 quality threshold and the strictest error-elimination algorithm. Lower-bound total TCR beta diversity was estimated with a nonparametric unseen species model using Euler transformation. Through fastp at Q25 and MiXCR, TCRdb rebuilt clones from the public reads, retaining in-frame beta chains. Each entry merges the rows of one CDR3 protein and shows their most common DNA and genes. These V and J calls derive from TCRdb rather than the authors' analysis. In all, the sample holds about 670,000 distinct CDR3 sequences, and roughly half of those were seen once. About 14% of the sample is in the top ten clones.

This clonotype was seen more than once but under ten times. This receptor's antigen is unknown. Per-nucleotide qualities are absent, and no much larger clonotype sits a single base away. Sequenced: blood. This clonotype was sampled from a woman aged 80 or older in good health. The chain is assembled from TRBV4-1 and TRBJ1-2; the D segment could be TRBD1, given 5 matching bases. The bases are TGCGCCAGCAGCCAAGATGGTACAGGCCATGGCTACACCTTC. It specifies CASSQDGTGHGYTF.